The 25 T cell receptor beta chains in this list originate from one sample, sequenced in a study of blood T cell repertoires in COVID-19. Clones were read by immunoSEQ multiplex PCR, and TCRdb kept only the in-frame ones, dropping some. The sample has 200,000 to 300,000 clones, roughly 87% seen once. Sequenced material: peripheral blood. All receptors derive from a man between 60 and 70 years old who had recovered from COVID-19.

The chain employs TRBV5-1 and TRBJ1-6; a weak D match, TRBD1 (5 bases). Germline CDR1 is SGHRS and CDR2 is YFSETQ. The CDR3 covers 15 residues. Trimming removed 0 bases at V and 7 bases at J, with 11 bases between. CDR3 protein: CASSLVGGSNSPLHF. CDR3 sequence (DNA): TGCGCCAGCAGCTTGGTGGGGGGGAGCAATTCACCCCTCCACTTT.

V gene TRBV10-3 combines with J gene TRBJ2-7, with TRBD1 identical over 7 bases. Germline V gene data show CDR1 as ENHRY and CDR2 as SYGVKD. The CDR3 extends over 12 amino acids. J lost 6 bases, V lost 5 bases, and 4 bases had no gene match. The CDR3 coding sequence is TGTGCCATCAGTCGACAGGGTCCCGAGCAGTACGTC. Translated, it gives CAISRQGPEQYV.

V is TRBV28 and J is TRBJ1-5, with D perhaps TRBD1 (5 bases). The CDR3 runs to 13 residues. Germline V gene data show CDR1 as MDHEN and CDR2 as SYDVKM. V was clipped by 6 bases and J by 1 base, with 7 bases between them. CDR3 region: CASRGRSNQPQHF. The DNA of the CDR3 is TGTGCCAGCAGGGGGCGAAGCAATCAGCCCCAGCATTTT.

This chain connects TRBV5-1 to TRBJ1-2; a possible D gene is TRBD1 (5 bases). Deletions cut 0 bases from V and 8 bases from J, with 14 bases between. Germline V gives CDR1 SGHRS, CDR2 YFSETQ. The CDR3 spans 14 residues. CDR3 sequence reads: CASSLAGGVNGYTF. The CDR3 bases are TGCGCCAGCAGCTTGGCCGGGGGTGTTAACGGCTACACCTTC.

V gene TRBV6-1 combines with J gene TRBJ2-5; perhaps TRBD2 as D (5 bases). Germline V gives CDR1 MNHNS, CDR2 SASEGT. CDR3 length: 13 amino acids. V shed 1 base and J shed 4 bases, with 7 bases lying between them. The CDR3 spells CASSEGGLETQYF. CDR3 sequence (DNA): TGTGCCAGCAGTGAAGGCGGGCTAGAGACCCAGTACTTC.

The V and J genes are TRBV7-9 and TRBJ2-7; no reliable D call. The CDR3 sequence is 16 residues long. Trimming stripped 1 base from V and 3 bases from J, with 16 bases between. Germline loops: CDR1 SEHNR, CDR2 FQNEAQ (reference sequence). In DNA, the CDR3 is TGTGCCAGCAGCTTAGGCTTAGTCAGGATTGACTACGAGCAGTACTTC. Protein: CASSLGLVRIDYEQYF.

The CDR3 region is CATSRSRTTGSGELFF. CDR3 sequence (DNA): TGTGCCACCAGCAGATCCCGAACGACAGGGTCCGGGGAGCTGTTTTTT. The chain employs TRBV15 and TRBJ2-2; 7 nucleotides agree with TRBD1. CDR1 LNHNV and CDR2 YYDKDF come from the germline V gene (reference sequence). V lost 2 bases, J lost 6 bases, and 9 bases stayed unmatched. This CDR3 has 16 amino acids.

The CDR3, as DNA: TGTGCCAGCAGCACCCCACAACTAGCGGATGAGCAGTTCTTC. This codes for CASSTPQLADEQFF. J is TRBJ2-1 and V is TRBV4-2; 8 bases agree with TRBD2. Germline-derived CDR1 and CDR2 are LGHNA and YNFKEQ. The CDR3 is 14 amino acids. V lost 5 bases, J lost 8 bases, and 8 bases stayed unmatched.

This rearrangement joins TRBV3-1 (or the pseudogene TRBV3-2) to TRBJ2-5; 7 bases line up with TRBD2. The V and J ends lost 4 bases and 0 bases, in that order; junction bases with no gene match: 14. CDR1 is LGHDT, CDR2 YNNKEL, per germline (reference sequence). CDR3 length: 18 residues. In DNA form, the CDR3 reads TGTGCCAGCAGCCGCCTCCGAGGGAGGGGAGGGAACCAAGAGACCCAGTACTTC. This codes for CASSRLRGRGGNQETQYF.

This chain connects TRBV5-6 to TRBJ2-7; D is ambiguous. The CDR3 runs to 14 residues. In germline, CDR1 is SGHDT, CDR2 YYEEEE. With 4 bases removed from V and 3 bases from J, the gap between germline ends came to 14 bases. The CDR3 reads CASSVGSLIYEQYF. CDR3 DNA sequence: TGTGCCAGCAGCGTGGGCTCGCTAATCTACGAGCAGTACTTC.

The CDR3 DNA sequence: TGTGCCAGCAGTTTTTATAGCAATCAGCCCCAGCATTTT. It is translated as CASSFYSNQPQHF. The chain employs TRBV28 and TRBJ1-5; D remains unclear. Germline CDR1 and CDR2: MDHEN and SYDVKM. CDR3 size: 13 residues. Trimming removed 3 bases at V and 0 bases at J, with 3 bases between. Drawing the rest from reference TRBV28 and TRBJ1-5, the complete variable domain is DVKVTQSSRYLVKRTGEKVFLECVQDMDHENMFWYRQDPGLGLRLIYFSYDVKMKEKGDIPEGYSVSREKKERFSLILESASTNQTSMYLCASSFYSNQPQHFGDGTRLSIL.

The chain joins TRBV2 to TRBJ2-3; weak D call: TRBD2 (6 bases). V lost 4 bases and J lost 2, with 13 bases in between. The germline CDR1 and CDR2 sequences are SNHLY and FYNNEI. The CDR3 is made up of 15 amino acids. In nucleotides, the CDR3 is TGTGCCAGCAGTGCCCGGACTATTTCCACAGATACGCAGTATTTT. It encodes CASSARTISTDTQYF.

The chain joins TRBV5-1 to TRBJ2-3, with D possibly TRBD2 on 6 matching bases. The CDR3 has 15 residues. Between the trimmed V and J ends, which lost 6 bases and 0 bases, there was a span of 14 bases. The germline V gene encodes CDR1 SGHRS and CDR2 YFSETQ. CDR3 sequence (DNA): TGCGCCAGCAAGTACGGGGGACCTAGCACAGATACGCAGTATTTT. It codes for CASKYGGPSTDTQYF.

This chain uses TRBV7-9 with TRBJ1-6, with 7 bases lining up with TRBD1. This CDR3 region has 16 residues. Trimming cost V 6 bases and J 0 bases; bases outside gene matches: 5. CDR1 and CDR2 from the germline V gene are SEHNR and FQNEAQ (reference sequence). In DNA form, the CDR3 reads TGTGCCAGCAGTCTCCGGGACAGCTCCTATAATTCACCCCTCCACTTT. Its protein product is CASSLRDSSYNSPLHF.

This clone turned up a few times. This chain's CDR3 is CASSQEPAASYNEQFF. The DNA of the CDR3 is TGTGCCAGCAGCCAAGAACCCGCGGCTTCCTACAATGAGCAGTTCTTC. V and J are TRBV3-1 (or the pseudogene TRBV3-2) and TRBJ2-1, with no clear D. The germline V gene has CDR1 LGHDT and CDR2 YNNKEL (reference sequence). V was shortened by 0 bases and J by 1 base, with 10 bases between the two germline ends. The CDR3 sequence is 16 residues long.

The chain recombines TRBV5-1 with TRBJ1-1; D perhaps matches TRBD1 (6 bases). With 3 bases removed from V and 9 bases from J, the gap between germline ends came to 12 bases. Germline loops: CDR1 SGHRS, CDR2 YFSETQ. CDR3 length: 12 residues. The CDR3 sequence is CASSSTGPQAFF. CDR3 coding DNA: TGCGCCAGCAGCTCTACAGGGCCCCAAGCTTTCTTT.

The chain is built from TRBV6-1 and TRBJ2-3, with 8 bases lining up with TRBD2. The V segment lost 1 base and the J segment 2 bases; nucleotides outside the gene matches: 11. Germline V gene data show CDR1 as MNHNS and CDR2 as SASEGT. CDR3 length: 18 amino acids. Here the CDR3 reads CASSEVTGGAGNTDTQYF. CDR3 sequence (DNA): TGTGCCAGCAGTGAAGTGACCGGGGGGGCCGGTAACACAGATACGCAGTATTTT.

The chain is built from TRBV2 and TRBJ2-4, with unresolved D. The CDR3 is made up of 13 amino acids. The germline V and J ends were trimmed by 6 bases and 1 base, with 7 bases remaining between them. Looked up from germline, CDR1 is SNHLY and CDR2 is FYNNEI. The CDR3 protein is CASRAFAKNIQYF. CDR3 bases: TGTGCCAGCAGGGCCTTTGCCAAAAACATTCAGTACTTC.

Details on this clone: The same CDR3 also results from other DNA sequences found in this sample. The chain links TRBV12-5 to TRBJ1-6; the D is unclear. Germline V gene sequence: CDR1 LGHNT, CDR2 FRNRAP. The CDR3 extends over 13 amino acids. V was clipped by 7 bases and J by 3 bases, with 7 bases between them. The CDR3 DNA reads as TGTGCTAGTGCCCGGGACTATAATTCACCCCTCCACTTT. It is translated as CASARDYNSPLHF.

The rearrangement joins TRBV11-2 to TRBJ2-1; 7 bases fit TRBD2. The CDR3 contains 16 residues. Germline V gene data show CDR1 as SGHAT and CDR2 as FQNNGV. V trimming: 5 bases; J trimming: 1 base; junction bases outside the gene matches: 8. CDR3 protein: CASSPLAVGSYNEQFF. The DNA for the CDR3 is TGTGCCAGCAGCCCGCTAGCGGTGGGGTCCTACAATGAGCAGTTCTTC.

J is TRBJ1-6 and V is TRBV7-9; D call uncertain. CDR1 is SEHNR and CDR2 is FQNEAQ in the germline V gene (reference sequence). This CDR3 comprises 14 residues. V lost 5 bases to trimming and J lost 10 bases, with 15 bases between them. CDR3 DNA: TGTGCCAGCAGCCTGGAGGCTCGAGGGTCACCCCTCCACTTT. This gives the protein CASSLEARGSPLHF.

This clone was seen a single time. The chain employs TRBV14 and TRBJ1-1; possible D gene TRBD1, 6 bases. Looked up from germline, CDR1 is SGHDN and CDR2 is FVKESK. Deletions cut 6 bases from V and 1 base from J, with 18 bases between. This CDR3 spans 16 amino acids. In DNA form, the CDR3 reads TGTGCCAGCAGTAATATACCAGGGGTAGGGAACACTGAAGCTTTCTTT. This encodes CASSNIPGVGNTEAFF. The full variable domain, its missing parts supplied by reference TRBV14 and TRBJ1-1, is EAGVTQFPSHSVIEKGQTVTLRCDPISGHDNLYWYRRVMGKEIKFLLHFVKESKQDESGMPNNRFLAERTGGTYSTLKVQPAELEDSGVYFCASSNIPGVGNTEAFFGQGTRLTVV.

This chain links TRBV5-1 with TRBJ1-6, with no clear D. CDR1 and CDR2 from the germline V gene are SGHRS and YFSETQ. The CDR3 sequence is 14 residues long. V shed 0 bases and J shed 5 bases, with 6 bases lying between them. The CDR3, as DNA: TGCGCCAGCAGCTTGGTACAGAATAATTCACCCCTCCACTTT. Its translation: CASSLVQNNSPLHF.

The chain couples TRBV19 to TRBJ2-3, with D perhaps matching TRBD2 (5 bases). Germline V gene lookup returns CDR1 LNHDA and CDR2 SQIVND (reference sequence). The V end was cut by 4 bases, the J end by 0 bases, with 17 bases between. The CDR3 totals 17 residues. The CDR3 DNA is TGTGCCAGTAGTACCCAAATGGGAGAGACTAGCACAGATACGCAGTATTTT. Translation gives CASSTQMGETSTDTQYF. The whole variable domain, remainder taken from reference TRBV19 and TRBJ2-3, is DGGITQSPKYLFRKEGQNVTLSCEQNLNHDAMYWYRQDPGQGLRLIYYSQIVNDFQKGDIAEGYSVSREKKESFPLTVTSAQKNPTAFYLCASSTQMGETSTDTQYFGPGTRLTVL.

This clone has only one observation. The chain links TRBV27 to TRBJ1-2; possible D gene TRBD1, 5 bases. V shed 3 bases and J shed 2 bases, with 7 bases lying between them. The CDR3 extends over 13 amino acids. CDR1 and CDR2 (germline): MNHEY, SMNVEV (reference sequence). CDR3 region: CASSLDTNYGYTF. CDR3 bases: TGTGCCAGCAGTTTGGACACCAACTATGGCTACACCTTC.